Listed here are 11 T cell receptor beta chains from one sample, sequenced in a study of T cells in Graves' hyperthyroidism and ophthalmopathy. RNA transcripts served as the template for amplifying TCR beta CDR3 regions. The TCR CDR3 was amplified in a first-round RT-PCR using the HTBI primer set. TCRdb reanalysed the multiplex PCR reads using MiXCR and keeps one entry per CDR3 protein. The sample includes hundreds of thousands of distinct CDR3 sequences, about 13% of them seen just once. Sequenced sample: blood. All receptors derive from a woman aged 18-29 years with Graves' hyperthyroidism.

The sample holds many counts of this clonotype. The chain uses TRBV11-1 and TRBJ2-5, with D unclear. This CDR3 is 13 amino acids long. Trimming cost V 5 bases and J 3 bases, with 10 bases left between them. CDR1 and CDR2 (germline): SGHAT, FQDESV (reference sequence). The CDR3 loop reads CASSPNKEETQYF. The CDR3 bases are TGTGCCAGCAGCCCTAACAAAGAAGAGACCCAGTACTTC.

This clonotype was detected ten times or more. This chain uses TRBV12-3 or TRBV12-4 with TRBJ1-5; D not certain. The CDR3 covers 17 residues. V was pared by 0 bases and J by 0 bases, with 12 bases between. The CDR3 DNA follows: TGTGCCAGCAGTTTAGCTGGGCCCGAGCGTAGCAATCAGCCCCAGCATTTT. It is translated as CASSLAGPERSNQPQHF.

This clonotype was counted at least ten times. The chain uses TRBV6-1 and TRBJ2-5; D possibly corresponds to TRBD2 (5 bases). Trimming left V 5 bases short and J 0 bases short, with 13 bases between. The germline gives CDR1 MNHNS, CDR2 SASEGT. This CDR3 has 15 residues. CDR3 residues: CASSLQPGNQETQYF. The CDR3 DNA reads TGTGCCAGCAGTTTACAACCGGGAAACCAAGAGACCCAGTACTTC.

In this sample, this clonotype turned up many times. This chain connects TRBV7-3 to TRBJ2-1; 7 bases map to TRBD2. V lost 3 bases and J lost 4; bases outside the gene matches: 6. Germline CDR1 reads SGHTA; CDR2 reads FQGTGA. The CDR3 consists of 15 residues. The CDR3 DNA follows: TGTGCCAGCAGCTTGGGGGGAGGGCGGTACAATGAGCAGTTCTTC. Residues: CASSLGGGRYNEQFF. Complete variable domain (other parts from reference TRBV7-3 and TRBJ2-1): GAGVSQTPSNKVTEKGKYVELRCDPISGHTALYWYRQSLGQGPEFLIYFQGTGAADDSGLPNDRFFAVRPEGSVSTLKIQRTERGDSAVYLCASSLGGGRYNEQFFGPGTRLTVL.

This clonotype occurred many times. This rearrangement joins TRBV13 to TRBJ1-1; 11 bases are shared with TRBD1. With 3 bases clipped from V and 4 bases from J, the junction kept 10 bases outside the gene matches. The CDR3 is 17 amino acids. Per the germline V gene, CDR1 is PRHDT and CDR2 is FYEKMQ (reference sequence). The CDR3 region has the DNA TGTGCCAGCAGCTTTCTGGACAGGGGGCCAACGGGCACTGAAGCTTTCTTT. Amino acid sequence: CASSFLDRGPTGTEAFF.

The chain combines TRBV25-1 with TRBJ2-1, with TRBD2 identical over 11 bases. J lost 2 bases, V lost 4 bases, and 13 bases had no gene match. The CDR3 has 19 residues. Germline assignment: CDR1 MGHDK and CDR2 SYGVNS. The CDR3 bases are TGTGCCAGCAGTGCCTTTAAGTTGGGTAGCGGGAGGGCCTACAATGAGCAGTTCTTC. As protein: CASSAFKLGSGRAYNEQFF.

This clonotype occurred many times. The chain recombines TRBV28 with TRBJ2-2; 12 bases align to TRBD1. CDR1 and CDR2 from the germline V gene are MDHEN and SYDVKM. The CDR3 is 19 amino acids. The V and J ends lost 4 bases and 4 bases, in that order; junction bases with no gene match: 13. The CDR3, as DNA: TGTGCCAGCAGTTCTCCCGGGGACAGGGGGCCGGGGGGCACCGGGGAGCTGTTTTTT. It translates to CASSSPGDRGPGGTGELFF.

The gene calls are TRBV5-1 and TRBJ2-3, with 12 positions matching TRBD2. The CDR3 covers 18 residues. V shed 4 bases and J 7 bases; nucleotides not matched to a gene: 16. Germline V lookup: CDR1 SGHRS, CDR2 YFSETQ. CDR3: CASSQDKLAGGSYNTQYF. The CDR3 nucleotides are TGCGCCAGCAGCCAAGATAAGCTAGCGGGAGGGTCGTACAATACGCAGTATTTT.

This clonotype has ten or more counts. This chain links TRBV28 with TRBJ1-5; 11 nucleotides line up with TRBD1. With V trimmed by 3 bases and J by 2 bases, 9 bases remained unmatched. CDR3 length equals 18 residues. Germline V gene data show CDR1 as MDHEN and CDR2 as SYDVKM. CDR3 nucleotide sequence: TGTGCCAGCAGTTTGGGCTGGACAGGGGGCCTTGGCAATCAGCCCCAGCATTTT. Protein product: CASSLGWTGGLGNQPQHF. Full variable domain (outside the CDR3, taken from reference TRBV28 and TRBJ1-5): DVKVTQSSRYLVKRTGEKVFLECVQDMDHENMFWYRQDPGLGLRLIYFSYDVKMKEKGDIPEGYSVSREKKERFSLILESASTNQTSMYLCASSLGWTGGLGNQPQHFGDGTRLSIL.

This clonotype came up many times. V is TRBV14 and J is TRBJ2-5, with a weak D call TRBD1 (5 bases). Germline CDR1 is SGHDN and CDR2 is FVKESK. CDR3 size: 16 residues. Trimming shortened V by 2 bases and J by 1 base, and 14 bases separated the two germline ends. CDR3 sequence reads: CASSQYVDRTQETQYF. The CDR3, as DNA: TGTGCCAGCAGCCAATACGTCGACAGAACCCAAGAGACCCAGTACTTC.

This clonotype was seen ten or more times. The chain has TRBV12-3 or TRBV12-4 and TRBJ1-1; perhaps TRBD1 as D (6 bases). CDR3 length: 14 residues. Trimming left V 3 bases short and J 7 bases short, with 15 bases between. The CDR3 DNA reads as TGTGCCAGCAGTTTGGCCGACAGGCAAGGTGAAGCTTTCTTT. It codes for CASSLADRQGEAFF.